A selection of T cell receptor beta chains follows, all from one sample in a study of blood T cell repertoires in COVID-19. Sequencing was performed with immunoSEQ multiplex PCR; in TCRdb, only in-frame clones are kept and a portion is missing. The sample has around 140,000 clones, around 89% seen once; the top ten hold around 19%. Source material: peripheral blood. These receptors were taken from a man aged 50 to 60 with active or convalescent COVID-19. CDR3s include the opening cysteine and the closing phenylalanine or tryptophan. Fields, in order: V gene, D gene, clone size, J gene, CDR3 DNA, CDR3 protein. D genes are given only for firm matches. Clone size is shown for a subset of rows, as once, few, many or a class of expanded clone.

v_gene: TRBV10-3
d_gene: TRBD2
abundance: NA
j_gene: TRBJ2-3
CDR3nt: TGTGCCATCAAGGCGCGGCTAGCGGGAAACACAGATACGCAGTATTTT
CDR3aa: CAIKARLAGNTDTQYF

v_gene: TRBV23-1
d_gene: TRBD1
abundance: NA
j_gene: TRBJ1-6
CDR3nt: TGCGCCAGCAGTCAATCGGCGGACAGGGGTTTTGATTCACCCCTCCACTTT
CDR3aa: CASSQSADRGFDSPLHF

v_gene: TRBV5-6
d_gene: NA
abundance: NA
j_gene: TRBJ2-2
CDR3nt: TGTGCCAGCAGCGTCTTAAGCTCGGACACCGGGGAGCTGTTTTTT
CDR3aa: CASSVLSSDTGELFF

v_gene: TRBV19
d_gene: TRBD1
abundance: NA
j_gene: TRBJ2-7
CDR3nt: TGTGCCAGTAGTATAGCCTCAGGGGGTTTGAGCTACGAGCAGTACTTC
CDR3aa: CASSIASGGLSYEQYF

v_gene: TRBV20-1
d_gene: NA
abundance: NA
j_gene: TRBJ1-4
CDR3nt: TGCAGTGCTAGTGACCTAGGGGGGGTAGTGGAACTGTTTTTT
CDR3aa: CSASDLGGVVELFF

v_gene: TRBV19
d_gene: NA
abundance: NA
j_gene: TRBJ1-3
CDR3nt: TGTGCCAGTAGAAAACCTAGGACAACACTTGGAAACACCATATATTTT
CDR3aa: CASRKPRTTLGNTIYF

v_gene: TRBV7-2
d_gene: TRBD2
abundance: NA
j_gene: TRBJ2-7
CDR3nt: TGTGCCAGCAGCTTGGGCGGGGGGCCCCCTAGAAGCTTC
CDR3aa: CASSLGGGPPRSF

v_gene: TRBV6-5
d_gene: NA
abundance: NA
j_gene: TRBJ2-7
CDR3nt: TGTGCCAGCAGTTACTCGCGGCGGCAGTACTTC
CDR3aa: CASSYSRRQYF

v_gene: TRBV7-8
d_gene: NA
abundance: once
j_gene: TRBJ2-5
CDR3nt: TGTGCCAGCAGCCCCACGAGGGGGAGAGAGACCCAGTACTTC
CDR3aa: CASSPTRGRETQYF

v_gene: TRBV6-5
d_gene: NA
abundance: NA
j_gene: TRBJ2-2
CDR3nt: TGTGCCAGCGAGCGGACAGCCAAAACCGGGGAGCTGTTTTTT
CDR3aa: CASERTAKTGELFF

v_gene: TRBV12-2
d_gene: NA
abundance: NA
j_gene: TRBJ1-2
CDR3nt: TGTGCAAGTCGACCCGGGACAGCCCGTCCCCATGGCTACACCTTC
CDR3aa: CASRPGTARPHGYTF

v_gene: TRBV14
d_gene: NA
abundance: NA
j_gene: TRBJ1-2
CDR3nt: TGTGCCAGCAGCCTTTCAGGAGGGTTTACCTATGGCTACACCTTC
CDR3aa: CASSLSGGFTYGYTF

v_gene: TRBV24-1
d_gene: NA
abundance: NA
j_gene: TRBJ2-7
CDR3nt: TGTGCCACCAGACAGGGTTGGGAGCAGTACTTC
CDR3aa: CATRQGWEQYF

v_gene: TRBV28
d_gene: TRBD1
abundance: NA
j_gene: TRBJ2-7
CDR3nt: TGTGCCAGCACGACAGGGGGCGGCGAGCAGTACTTC
CDR3aa: CASTTGGGEQYF

v_gene: TRBV18
d_gene: NA
abundance: NA
j_gene: TRBJ1-1
CDR3nt: TGTGCCAGCTCACCAAGGGAGACTGAAGCTTTCTTT
CDR3aa: CASSPRETEAFF

v_gene: TRBV19
d_gene: NA
abundance: NA
j_gene: TRBJ1-5
CDR3nt: TGTGCCAGTAGAAACCAGGGTGATCAGCCCCAGCATTTT
CDR3aa: CASRNQGDQPQHF